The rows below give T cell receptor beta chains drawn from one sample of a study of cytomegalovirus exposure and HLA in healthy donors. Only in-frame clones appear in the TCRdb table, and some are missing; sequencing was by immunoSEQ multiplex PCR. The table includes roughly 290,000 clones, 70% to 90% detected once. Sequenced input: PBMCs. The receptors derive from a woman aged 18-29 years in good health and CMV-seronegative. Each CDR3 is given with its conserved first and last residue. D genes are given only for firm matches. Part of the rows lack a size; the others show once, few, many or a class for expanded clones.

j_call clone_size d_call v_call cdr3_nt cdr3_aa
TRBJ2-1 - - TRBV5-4 TGTGCCAGCAGCTTGTCCGGGTCCTACAATGAGCAGTTCTTC CASSLSGSYNEQFF
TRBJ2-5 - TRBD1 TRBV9 TGTGCCAGCAGCGTGCAACAGGGGTCGGGAGAGACCCAGTACTTC CASSVQQGSGETQYF
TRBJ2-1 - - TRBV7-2 TGTGCCAGCAGCTTATATGGACCCCAGCTTGGAGGGCAGTTCTTC CASSLYGPQLGGQFF
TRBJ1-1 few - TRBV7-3 TGTGCCAGCAGCTTAACCGGGGGGGGAGGGAGCACTGAAGCTTTCTTT CASSLTGGGGSTEAFF
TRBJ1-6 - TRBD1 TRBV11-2 TGTGCCAGCAGCCCTACCCTAGGACAGGGGGATAGGAATTCACCCCTCCACTTT CASSPTLGQGDRNSPLHF
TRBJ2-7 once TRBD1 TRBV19 TGTGCCAGTAGTATAAATTGGGACAGCTCCTACGAGCAGTACTTC CASSINWDSSYEQYF
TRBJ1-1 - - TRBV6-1 TGTGCCAGCAGTGATCTACTCCCGGAGCCTGAAGCTTTCTTT CASSDLLPEPEAFF
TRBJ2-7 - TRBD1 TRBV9 TGTGCCAGCAGCCGGACAGGGGGAGAGCAGTACTTC CASSRTGGEQYF
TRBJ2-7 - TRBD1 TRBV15 TGTGCCACCAGCAGGGGACAGGGTTGGAACGAGCAGTACTTC CATSRGQGWNEQYF
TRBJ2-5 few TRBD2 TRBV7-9 TGTGCCAGCAGCTTAGGTGGTAGCGGGGGGAAAGAGACCCAGTACTTC CASSLGGSGGKETQYF
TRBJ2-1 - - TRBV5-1 TGCGCCAGCAGCATGTGGAGGGGTTGGAATGAGCAGTTCTTC CASSMWRGWNEQFF
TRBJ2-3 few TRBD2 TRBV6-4 TGTGCCAGCAGTGACTCTCAGCGGGGGGACACAGATACGCAGTATTTT CASSDSQRGDTDTQYF
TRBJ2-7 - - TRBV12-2 TGTGCAAGTCGCTCCCGACAGATCTACGAGCAGTACTTC CASRSRQIYEQYF
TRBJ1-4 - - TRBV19 TGTGCCAGTAGTCTGCACTTTGCAACTAATGAAAAACTGTTTTTT CASSLHFATNEKLFF
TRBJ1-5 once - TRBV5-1 TGCGCCAGCAGCCTAGGGGACTATAGCAATCAGCCCCAGCATTTT CASSLGDYSNQPQHF
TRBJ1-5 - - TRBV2 TGTGCCAGCAGTATCGCGACAAGCCGTTATAGCAATCAGCCCCAGCATTTT CASSIATSRYSNQPQHF
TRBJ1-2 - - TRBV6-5 TGTGCCAGCAGTTATTGGGGATCCGGGACAAATGGCTACACCTTC CASSYWGSGTNGYTF
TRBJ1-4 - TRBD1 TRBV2 TGTGCCAGCAGTGATCTACAGGGGAGTAATGAAAAACTGTTTTTT CASSDLQGSNEKLFF
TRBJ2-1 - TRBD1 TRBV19 TGTGCCAGTAACCCCGGGACAGGGTTGGGTGAGCAGTTCTTC CASNPGTGLGEQFF
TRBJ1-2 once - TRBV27 TGTGCCAGCAGTTTCAGAGTATCGGGGGACTATGGCTACACCTTC CASSFRVSGDYGYTF
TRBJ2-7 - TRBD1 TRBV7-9 TGTGCCAGCAGCTTAGATCCGGGACAGACCTACGAGCAGTACTTC CASSLDPGQTYEQYF
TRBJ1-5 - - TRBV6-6 TGTGCCAGCAGTTACTTCGGAGATCAGCCCCAGCATTTT CASSYFGDQPQHF
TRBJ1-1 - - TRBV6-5 TGTGCCAGCTCGCGGGGGAACACTGAAGCTTTCTTT CASSRGNTEAFF
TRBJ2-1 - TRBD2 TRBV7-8 TGTGCCAGCATCACATTAGCGGGGGGGCAGTTCTTC CASITLAGGQFF
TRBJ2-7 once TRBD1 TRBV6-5 TGTGCCAGCAGTTACTCCCCCGACAGGGGTTCCTACGAGCAGTACTTC CASSYSPDRGSYEQYF
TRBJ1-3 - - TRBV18 TGTGCCAGCTCACCACTGGACAGCTCTGGAAACACCATATATTTT CASSPLDSSGNTIYF
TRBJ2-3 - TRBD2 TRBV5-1 TGCGCCAGCAGCGCTGGACTAGCGGGGGGGCAGACAGATACGCAGTATTTT CASSAGLAGGQTDTQYF
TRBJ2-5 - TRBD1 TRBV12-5 TGTGCTAGTGTCCTCATCCCGGGACAGCTCCAAGAGACCCAGTACTTC CASVLIPGQLQETQYF